This is a list of T cell receptor beta chains from one sample in a study of PD-1 blockade in classical Hodgkin lymphoma. Data came from immunoSEQ multiplex PCR; TCRdb stores just in-frame clones and leaves some out. The table has 30,000 or so clones, about 93% seen once. Sequenced here: CD4+ T cells from blood, sampled at baseline. Receptors originate from a human donor with classical Hodgkin lymphoma. The CDR3 runs from the conserved cysteine through the conserved F or W. D genes are given only for firm matches. Where a row states a size, it is once, few, many or the class of an expanded clone; other rows omit it.

>TRBV14|TRBJ2-7|-|TRBD1
CASSQDRGTGSYEQYF
TGTGCCAGCAGCCAAGATCGCGGGACAGGTTCCTACGAGCAGTACTTC
>TRBV10-1|TRBJ2-1|-|TRBD1
CASSERQQGPYNEQFF
TGCGCCAGCAGTGAGAGGCAACAGGGGCCCTACAATGAGCAGTTCTTC
>TRBV19|TRBJ1-2|-|-
CASTKLRGSGYGYTF
TGTGCCAGTACCAAATTGAGAGGAAGTGGATATGGCTACACCTTC
>TRBV5-1|TRBJ1-2|-|-
CASSLVADGYTF
TGCGCCAGCAGCTTGGTGGCAGACGGCTACACCTTC
>TRBV7-9|TRBJ2-7|-|TRBD1
CASSLTSGTGSYEQYF
TGTGCCAGCAGCTTAACCTCCGGGACAGGTTCCTACGAGCAGTACTTC
>TRBV5-3|TRBJ2-2|-|TRBD2
CARSLHSREVRGELFF
TGTGCCAGAAGCTTGCATTCGCGGGAGGTAAGAGGGGAGCTGTTTTTT
>TRBV7-2|TRBJ1-1|-|-
CASSLGPGNTEAFF
TGTGCCAGCAGCTTAGGCCCCGGGAACACTGAAGCTTTCTTT
>TRBV11-1|TRBJ2-5|-|TRBD1
CASSSTDRGKLETQYF
TGTGCCAGCAGCTCGACCGACAGGGGCAAGTTGGAGACCCAGTACTTC
>TRBV6-5|TRBJ1-2|-|-
CASRSTGNLQGGYTF
TGTGCCAGCAGATCTACAGGGAACCTTCAGGGCGGCTACACCTTC
>TRBV27|TRBJ1-1|-|-
CASGQSDLGGGTEAFF
TGTGCCAGCGGACAGTCGGACCTCGGGGGGGGCACTGAAGCTTTCTTT
>TRBV5-8|TRBJ2-7|-|-
CASGREQYF
TGTGCCAGCGGACGCGAGCAGTACTTC
>TRBV6-5|TRBJ1-5|-|-
CASGLGGAQPQHF
TGTGCCAGCGGGCTTGGGGGCGCACAGCCCCAGCATTTT
>TRBV10-3|TRBJ1-5|-|TRBD1
CAISGTGDQPQHF
TGTGCCATCAGTGGGACAGGGGATCAGCCCCAGCATTTT
>TRBV5-6|TRBJ2-1|-|-
CASSLGPEQFF
TGTGCCAGCAGCTTGGGCCCGGAGCAGTTCTTC
>TRBV6-4|TRBJ1-1|-|-
CASRRGDWNTEAFF
TGTGCCAGCAGAAGGGGGGATTGGAACACTGAAGCTTTCTTT
>TRBV28|TRBJ1-1|-|TRBD1
CASSRDRVNTEAFF
TGTGCCAGCAGTAGAGACAGGGTGAACACTGAAGCTTTCTTT
>TRBV28|TRBJ2-1|-|TRBD2
CASSFAGGIGEQFF
TGTGCCAGCAGTTTCGCGGGAGGAATAGGTGAGCAGTTCTTC
>TRBV7-8|TRBJ2-1|-|-
CASNSDQQFF
TGTGCCAGCAACTCGGACCAGCAGTTCTTC
>TRBV19|TRBJ2-1|-|-
CASSIQNYNEQFF
TGTGCCAGTAGTATCCAAAACTACAATGAGCAGTTCTTC
>TRBV4-1|TRBJ2-1|-|TRBD2
CASTPGGSGTNEQFF
TGCGCCAGCACCCCAGGTGGTAGCGGGACCAATGAGCAGTTCTTC
>TRBV5-1|TRBJ2-3|-|TRBD1
CASSKGQSTDTQYF
TGCGCCAGCAGCAAGGGACAGTCCACAGATACGCAGTATTTT
>TRBV18|TRBJ2-2|-|TRBD2
CASSPYRGGASNTGELFF
TGTGCCAGCTCACCCTACCGGGGGGGCGCTTCCAACACCGGGGAGCTGTTTTTT
>TRBV7-2|TRBJ2-1|-|TRBD2
CASRSSGRGNEQFF
TGTGCCAGCCGTTCTAGCGGGAGGGGGAATGAGCAGTTCTTC
>TRBV4-1|TRBJ2-1|-|-
CASSQPTLRFGEQFF
TGCGCCAGCAGCCAACCAACACTTCGATTTGGGGAGCAGTTCTTC
>TRBV19|TRBJ1-2|-|-
CASKPVAWDADGYTF
TGTGCCAGTAAGCCCGTTGCGTGGGACGCGGATGGCTACACCTTC
>TRBV4-1|TRBJ2-7|-|-
CASSQDLREQYF
TGCGCCAGCAGCCAAGATTTAAGGGAGCAGTACTTC
>TRBV7-9|TRBJ2-4|-|-
CASSLARAGRAKNIQYF
TGTGCCAGCAGCTTAGCCCGGGCGGGTAGGGCCAAAAACATTCAGTACTTC
>TRBV30|TRBJ2-6|-|TRBD1
CAWSWDRSSGANVLTF
TGTGCCTGGAGCTGGGACAGGTCGTCTGGGGCCAACGTCCTGACTTTC
>TRBV19|TRBJ1-2|-|-
CASSIAPPGNYGYTF
TGTGCCAGTAGTATCGCACCACCAGGGAACTATGGCTACACCTTC
>TRBV7-8|TRBJ2-4|-|TRBD1
CASSSPGQLNIQYF
TGTGCCAGCAGCTCACCGGGACAGTTAAACATTCAGTACTTC
>TRBV2|TRBJ2-6|-|TRBD2
CASSEKYRLAALSGANVLTF
TGTGCCAGCAGTGAAAAGTATCGTCTAGCGGCGCTCTCTGGGGCCAACGTCCTGACTTTC
>TRBV29-1|TRBJ2-7|-|TRBD1
CSVEGLGLQGTYEQYF
TGCAGCGTTGAAGGTTTGGGTCTACAGGGGACCTACGAGCAGTACTTC
>TRBV7-3|TRBJ2-3|-|TRBD2
CASSLGRASGRSPTQYF
TGTGCCAGCAGCTTAGGCCGGGCTAGCGGGAGGAGCCCTACGCAGTATTTT
>TRBV4-1|TRBJ2-1|-|-
CASSQDLDSSNEQFF
TGCGCCAGCAGCCAAGATCTGGACAGTAGCAATGAGCAGTTCTTC
>TRBV2|TRBJ2-7|-|-
CASSFLQQGNYEQYF
TGTGCCAGCAGTTTCCTTCAACAGGGAAACTACGAGCAGTACTTC
>TRBV6-1|TRBJ1-1|-|TRBD1
CASSQGALSTEAFF
TGTGCCAGCAGCCAGGGGGCGCTAAGCACTGAAGCTTTCTTT
>TRBV20-1|TRBJ1-1|-|-
CSAGQHPGAFF
TGCAGTGCTGGGCAACACCCCGGAGCTTTCTTT
>TRBV5-1|TRBJ1-2|-|-
CASSLAGRQTYGYTF
TGCGCCAGCAGCTTGGCCGGACGACAGACCTATGGCTACACCTTC
>TRBV28|TRBJ2-7|-|TRBD2
CASSLWGRGVLYEQYF
TGTGCCAGCAGTTTATGGGGGCGGGGGGTTCTCTACGAGCAGTACTTC
>TRBV6-1|TRBJ2-2|few|-
CASSERLGGAGELFF
TGTGCCAGCAGTGAAAGGTTGGGAGGCGCCGGGGAGCTGTTTTTT
>TRBV5-1|TRBJ2-2|-|-
CASSLVGANTGELFF
TGCGCCAGCAGCTTGGTCGGGGCTAACACCGGGGAGCTGTTTTTT
>TRBV6-6|TRBJ2-1|-|-
CASSYTGRYNEQFF
TGTGCCAGCAGTTACACCGGACGGTACAATGAGCAGTTCTTC
>TRBV10-3|TRBJ1-4|-|TRBD1
CAISATGGEEKLFF
TGTGCCATCAGTGCGACAGGGGGCGAGGAAAAACTGTTTTTT
>TRBV30|TRBJ1-1|-|-
CAWSWKSMAWAEAFF
TGTGCCTGGAGTTGGAAAAGCATGGCTTGGGCTGAAGCTTTCTTT
>TRBV7-9|TRBJ1-1|-|-
CASSLVGGLSTEAFF
TGTGCCAGCAGCTTAGTGGGGGGGCTCAGTACTGAAGCTTTCTTT
>TRBV27|TRBJ2-1|-|-
CASSSLAADEQFF
TGTGCCAGCAGTTCATTAGCCGCTGATGAGCAGTTCTTC
>TRBV12-5|TRBJ2-7|-|TRBD2
CASGLDPRSGRASPHEQYF
TGTGCTAGTGGTTTGGACCCCAGGAGCGGGAGGGCCAGCCCCCACGAGCAGTACTTC
>TRBV7-3|TRBJ2-1|-|TRBD1
CASSLQQGRQFF
TGTGCCAGCAGCTTGCAACAGGGGAGACAGTTCTTC
>TRBV4-2|TRBJ1-2|-|-
CASSSQALYGYTF
TGTGCCAGCAGCTCCCAGGCACTCTATGGCTACACCTTC
>TRBV28|TRBJ1-1|-|-
CASEGVPRNTEAFF
TGTGCCAGCGAGGGGGTTCCCAGGAACACTGAAGCTTTCTTT
>TRBV7-7|TRBJ2-5|once|-
CASSLDRKETQYF
TGTGCCAGCAGCTTAGATAGAAAAGAGACCCAGTACTTC
>TRBV10-2|TRBJ2-1|once|-
CASSTTKGPLYNEQFF
TGCGCCAGCAGCACAACTAAGGGGCCTTTGTACAATGAGCAGTTCTTC